The 16 T cell receptor beta chains given below trace back to one sample, sequenced in a study of CXCR3-negative and CXCR3-positive naive CD8 T cells. Notes on the study in general: TRB CDR3 hydrophobicity was greater in CXCR3-positive naive cells than in CXCR3-negative naive cells.

No antigens are known for them. TRB cDNA libraries were made by UMI-labeled 5' RACE. Using the 5' RACE reads, TCRdb records one entry per CDR3 protein without DNA. The repertoire table contains some 120,000 distinct CDR3 sequences. Sequenced: naive CXCR3+ CD8+ T cells from blood. Sample subset: CD45RO-CCR7+CD27+CD95- naive CD8+ T cells expressing CXCR3 (TNR3+). The receptors originated from a human donor in good health. Some clones in this sample may be carry-over from other donors' samples.

CDR3 amino acids: CASSPPTSGYTYNEQFF. The rearrangement uses TRBV5-6 and TRBJ2-1; TCRdb indicates TRBD2, and absent DNA this call remains unverified. Germline lookup yields CDR1 SGHDT and CDR2 YYEEEE. The CDR3 length is 17 residues.

The chain carries TRBV4-1 and TRBJ2-7; with no DNA, the TCRdb D assignment of TRBD1 cannot be verified. The CDR3 runs 15 residues. Per germline, CDR1 MGHRA and CDR2 YSYEKL. The CDR3 is CASSQEDRDAYEQYF.

V usage is TRBV21-1 and J usage is TRBJ2-5. TRBV21-1 is assigned pseudogene status. CDR3 size: 16 residues. This CDR3 reads CASSKANRGRRETQYF.

The chain joins TRBV29-1 to TRBJ1-2. From germline, CDR1 is SQVTM and CDR2 ANQGSEA. The CDR3 totals 13 residues. CDR3 residues: CSVYSNSRYGYTF.

CDR3 protein: CSATSGTSTYNEQFF. The rearrangement links TRBV20-1 to TRBJ2-1; TCRdb's D gene call, TRBD2, goes unchecked for lack of DNA. This CDR3 has 15 amino acids. From germline, CDR1 is DFQATT and CDR2 SNEGSKA (reference sequence).

The chain has TRBV21-1 and TRBJ2-7; TCRdb's D call of TRBD1 is untestable without DNA. TRBV21-1 is listed as a pseudogene. This CDR3 spans 15 amino acids. This CDR3 reads CASSNGDRGSYEQYF.

This chain connects TRBV7-8 to TRBJ2-7. CDR1 and CDR2 (germline): SGHVS, FQNEAQ. The CDR3 has 14 amino acids. CDR3 sequence: CASSFSGVTYEQYF.

The gene calls are TRBV20-1 and TRBJ2-3; as DNA is missing, the TRBD2 call by TCRdb cannot be tested. CDR3 length equals 16 residues. CDR1 DFQATT and CDR2 SNEGSKA come from the germline V gene (reference sequence). CDR3 loop: CSASLASGTSTDTQYF.

The V and J genes are TRBV3-1 and TRBJ2-1; the TCRdb D gene call, TRBD2, has no DNA to confirm it. This CDR3 contains 17 residues. The germline gives CDR1 LGHDT, CDR2 YNNKEL (reference sequence). CDR3 protein: CASSQLSTSGSYNEQFF.

The chain combines TRBV28 with TRBJ1-2; with no DNA, the TCRdb D assignment of TRBD1 cannot be verified. The CDR3 consists of 14 residues. Germline V gives CDR1 MDHEN, CDR2 SYDVKM. CDR3 sequence: CASNIPGAGHGYTF.

This chain uses TRBV21-1 with TRBJ2-7; the D gene TCRdb calls, TRBD2, cannot be checked with no DNA. TRBV21-1 is a listed pseudogene. The CDR3 runs 15 residues. This CDR3 reads CASSKDWRGRCEQYF.

The V call is TRBV6-5, the J call TRBJ2-2; TCRdb returns TRBD2, unconfirmable since there is no DNA. The CDR3 covers 16 residues. Germline CDR1 and CDR2: MNHEY and SVGAGI. CDR3 loop: CASSTATSGGTGELFF.

The rearrangement uses TRBV7-6 and TRBJ2-1. The CDR3 length is 15 residues. In germline, CDR1 is SGHVS, CDR2 FNYEAQ. The CDR3 here is CASSLEADDYNEQFF.

This sequence joins TRBV27 and TRBJ1-5. Germline V gene data show CDR1 as MNHEY and CDR2 as SMNVEV (reference sequence). The CDR3 contains 14 residues. CDR3 amino acids: CASSLLGPNQPQHF.

The chain employs TRBV29-1 and TRBJ2-5. The CDR3 covers 12 residues. Germline V gene data show CDR1 as SQVTM and CDR2 as ANQGSEA. Here the CDR3 reads CSVAQHQETQYF.

The chain joins TRBV7-3 to TRBJ1-1. This CDR3 is 14 amino acids long. Per germline, CDR1 SGHTA and CDR2 FQGTGA. CDR3 region: CASSFTGMNTEAFF.